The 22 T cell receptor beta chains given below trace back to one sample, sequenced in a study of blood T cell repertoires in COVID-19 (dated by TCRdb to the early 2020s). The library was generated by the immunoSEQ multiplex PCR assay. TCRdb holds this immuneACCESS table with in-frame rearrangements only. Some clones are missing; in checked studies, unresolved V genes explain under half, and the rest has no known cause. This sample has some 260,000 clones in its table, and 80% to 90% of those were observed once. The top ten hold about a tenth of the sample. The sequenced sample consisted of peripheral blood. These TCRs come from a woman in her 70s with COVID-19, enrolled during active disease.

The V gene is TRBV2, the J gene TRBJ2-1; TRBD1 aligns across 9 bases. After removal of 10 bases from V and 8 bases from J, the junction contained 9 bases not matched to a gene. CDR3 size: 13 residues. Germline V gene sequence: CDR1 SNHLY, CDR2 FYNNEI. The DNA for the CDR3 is TGTGCCAATAACAGGGGGCGCGTCGATGAGCAGTTCTTC. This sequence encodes CANNRGRVDEQFF.

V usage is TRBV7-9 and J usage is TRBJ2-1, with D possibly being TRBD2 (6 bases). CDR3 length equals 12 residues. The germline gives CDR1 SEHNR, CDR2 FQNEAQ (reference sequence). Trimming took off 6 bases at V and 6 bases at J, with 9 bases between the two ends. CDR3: CASSWDFNEQFF. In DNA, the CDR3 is TGTGCCAGCAGTTGGGACTTCAATGAGCAGTTCTTC.

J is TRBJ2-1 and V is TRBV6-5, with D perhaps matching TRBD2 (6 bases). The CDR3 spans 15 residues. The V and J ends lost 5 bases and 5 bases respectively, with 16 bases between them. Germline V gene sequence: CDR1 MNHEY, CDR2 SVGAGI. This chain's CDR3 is CASSTRTGTHNEQFF. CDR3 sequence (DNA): TGTGCCAGCAGTACACGAACCGGGACTCACAATGAGCAGTTCTTC.

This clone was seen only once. The CDR3 DNA reads TGTGCCAGCAGTGAAGACAGGAGCGGGAGTCAGACCCAGTACTTC. Translating it yields CASSEDRSGSQTQYF. The chain employs TRBV2 and TRBJ2-5, with 8 bases fitting TRBD2. Looked up from germline, CDR1 is SNHLY and CDR2 is FYNNEI. The CDR3 sequence is 15 residues long. J gave up 6 bases and V 1 base, and 7 bases lay outside the gene matches. Using reference TRBV2 and TRBJ2-5 for the parts outside the CDR3, the full variable domain is EPEVTQTPSHQVTQMGQEVILRCVPISNHLYFYWYRQILGQKVEFLVSFYNNEISEKSEIFDDQFSVERPDGSNFTLKIRSTKLEDSAMYFCASSEDRSGSQTQYFGPGTRLLVL.

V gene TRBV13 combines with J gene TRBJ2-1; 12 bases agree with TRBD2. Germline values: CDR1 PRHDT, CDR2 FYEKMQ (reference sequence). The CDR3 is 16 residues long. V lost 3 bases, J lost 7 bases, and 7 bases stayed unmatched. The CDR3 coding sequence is TGTGCCAGCAGCTTCCGGCACACTAGCGGGGGGAATGAGCAGTTCTTC. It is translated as CASSFRHTSGGNEQFF.

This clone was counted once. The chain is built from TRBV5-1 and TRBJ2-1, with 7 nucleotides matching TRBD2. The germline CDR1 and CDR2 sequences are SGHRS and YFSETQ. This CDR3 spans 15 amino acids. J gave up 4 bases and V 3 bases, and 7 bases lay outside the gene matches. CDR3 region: CASSSAGVPYNEQFF. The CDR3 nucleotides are TGCGCCAGCAGCTCCGCGGGAGTCCCTTACAATGAGCAGTTCTTC.

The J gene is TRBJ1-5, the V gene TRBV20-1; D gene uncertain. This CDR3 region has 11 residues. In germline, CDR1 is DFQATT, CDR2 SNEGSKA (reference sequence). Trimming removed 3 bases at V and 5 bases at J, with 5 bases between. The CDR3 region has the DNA TGCAGTGCTAGGTCGGATCAGCCCCAGCATTTT. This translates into CSARSDQPQHF.

The CDR3 DNA follows: TGTGCCACCAGCAGAGATCCGTCCCTAGCGGGAGGTCCCGGGGAGCTGTTTTTT. Protein: CATSRDPSLAGGPGELFF. The chain uses TRBV15 and TRBJ2-2; 11 nucleotides align to TRBD2. This CDR3 has 18 amino acids. J lost 6 bases, V lost 0 bases, and 9 bases had no gene match. Germline CDR1 LNHNV, CDR2 YYDKDF (reference sequence).

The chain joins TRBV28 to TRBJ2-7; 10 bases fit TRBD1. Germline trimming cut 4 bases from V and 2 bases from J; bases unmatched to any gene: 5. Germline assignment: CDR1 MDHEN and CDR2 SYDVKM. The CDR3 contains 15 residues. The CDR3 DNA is TGTGCCAGCAGTTCTGGGACAGGGGTGGCCTACGAGCAGTACTTC. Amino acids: CASSSGTGVAYEQYF.

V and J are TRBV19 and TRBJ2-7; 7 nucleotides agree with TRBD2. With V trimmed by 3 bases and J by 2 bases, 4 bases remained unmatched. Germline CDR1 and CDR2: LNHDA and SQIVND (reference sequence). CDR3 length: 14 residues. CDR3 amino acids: CASSITSVAYEQYF. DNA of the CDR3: TGTGCCAGTAGTATTACTAGCGTAGCCTACGAGCAGTACTTC.

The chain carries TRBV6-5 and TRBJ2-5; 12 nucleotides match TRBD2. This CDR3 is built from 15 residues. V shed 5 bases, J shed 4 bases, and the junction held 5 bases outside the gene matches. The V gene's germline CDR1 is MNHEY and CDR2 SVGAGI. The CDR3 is CASSTTSGRRETQYF. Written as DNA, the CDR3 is TGTGCCAGCAGTACCACTAGCGGGAGGAGAGAGACCCAGTACTTC.

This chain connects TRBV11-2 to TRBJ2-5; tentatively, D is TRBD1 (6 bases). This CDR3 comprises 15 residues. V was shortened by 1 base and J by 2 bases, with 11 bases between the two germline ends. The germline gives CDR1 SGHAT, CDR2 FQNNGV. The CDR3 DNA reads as TGTGCCAGCAGCTTAGTACAGGGTCCTCAAGAGACCCAGTACTTC. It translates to CASSLVQGPQETQYF.

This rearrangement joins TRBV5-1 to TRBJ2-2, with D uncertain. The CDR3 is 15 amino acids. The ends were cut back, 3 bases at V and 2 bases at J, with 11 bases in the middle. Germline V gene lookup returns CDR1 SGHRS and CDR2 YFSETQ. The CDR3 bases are TGCGCCAGCAGCTCCACTACCCCCAACACCGGGGAGCTGTTTTTT. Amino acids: CASSSTTPNTGELFF.

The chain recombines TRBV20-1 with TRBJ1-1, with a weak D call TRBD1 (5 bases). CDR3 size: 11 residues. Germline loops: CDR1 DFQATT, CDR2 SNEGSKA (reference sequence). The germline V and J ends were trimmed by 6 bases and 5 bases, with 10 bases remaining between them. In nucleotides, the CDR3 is TGCAGTGCCCCGGGGGAGACTGAAGCTTTCTTT. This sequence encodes CSAPGETEAFF.

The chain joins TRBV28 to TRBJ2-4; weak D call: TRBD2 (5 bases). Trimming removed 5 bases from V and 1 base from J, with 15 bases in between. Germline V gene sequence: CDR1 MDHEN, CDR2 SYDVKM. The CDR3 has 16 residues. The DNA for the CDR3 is TGTGCCAGCAGTCGTGAGGGCGTTGGGGCCAAAAACATTCAGTACTTC. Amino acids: CASSREGVGAKNIQYF.

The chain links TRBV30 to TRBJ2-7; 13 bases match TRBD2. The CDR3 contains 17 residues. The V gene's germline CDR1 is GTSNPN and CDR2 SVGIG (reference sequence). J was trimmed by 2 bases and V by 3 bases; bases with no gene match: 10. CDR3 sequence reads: CAWRDPKGLAGAYEQYF. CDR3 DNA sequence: TGTGCCTGGAGAGACCCCAAAGGACTAGCGGGAGCCTACGAGCAGTACTTC.

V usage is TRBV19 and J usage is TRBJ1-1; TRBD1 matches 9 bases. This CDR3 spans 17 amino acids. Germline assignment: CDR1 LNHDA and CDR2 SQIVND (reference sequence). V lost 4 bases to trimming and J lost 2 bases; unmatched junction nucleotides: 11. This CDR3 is CASSKTDRGAQNTEAFF. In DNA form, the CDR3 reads TGTGCCAGTAGTAAAACGGACAGGGGAGCCCAAAACACTGAAGCTTTCTTT.

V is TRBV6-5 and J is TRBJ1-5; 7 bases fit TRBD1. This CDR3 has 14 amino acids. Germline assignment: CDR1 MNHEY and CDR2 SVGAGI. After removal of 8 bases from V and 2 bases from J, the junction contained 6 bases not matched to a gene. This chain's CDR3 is CASGLTGGNQPQHF. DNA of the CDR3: TGTGCCAGCGGCTTAACAGGGGGCAATCAGCCCCAGCATTTT.

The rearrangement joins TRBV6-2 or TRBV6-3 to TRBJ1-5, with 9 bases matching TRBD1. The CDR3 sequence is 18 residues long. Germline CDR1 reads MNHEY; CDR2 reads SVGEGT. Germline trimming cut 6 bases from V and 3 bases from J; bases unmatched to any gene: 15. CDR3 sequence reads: CASSHGQGKWGDNQPQHF. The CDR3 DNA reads TGTGCCAGCAGCCACGGACAGGGGAAGTGGGGAGACAATCAGCCCCAGCATTTT.

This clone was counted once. As DNA, the CDR3 is TGTGCCAGCAGTTACATCCTTAATCAGCCCCAGCATTTT. Protein sequence: CASSYILNQPQHF. The chain joins TRBV6-6 to TRBJ1-5, with D unresolved. Trimming took off 2 bases at V and 4 bases at J, with 6 bases between the two ends. The germline CDR1 and CDR2 sequences are MNHNY and SVGAGI (reference sequence). CDR3 size: 13 residues.

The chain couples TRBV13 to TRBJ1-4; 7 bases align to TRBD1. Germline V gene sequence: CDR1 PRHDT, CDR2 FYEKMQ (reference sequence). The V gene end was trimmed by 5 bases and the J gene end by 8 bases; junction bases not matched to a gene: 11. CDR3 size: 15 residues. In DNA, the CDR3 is TGTGCCAGCAGCCGTATAGGGGGCCCGGGGGAAAAACTGTTTTTT. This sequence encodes CASSRIGGPGEKLFF.

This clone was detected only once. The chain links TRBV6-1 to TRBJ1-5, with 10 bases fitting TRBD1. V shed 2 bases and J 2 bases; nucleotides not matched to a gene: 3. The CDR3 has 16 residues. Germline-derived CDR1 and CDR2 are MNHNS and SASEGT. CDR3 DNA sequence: TGTGCCAGCAGTGAAAGTGGGACAGGGGGCAATCAGCCCCAGCATTTT. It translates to CASSESGTGGNQPQHF.